This entry lists 24 T cell receptor beta chains sequenced from one sample in a study of Ad26.COV2.S vaccination and SARS-CoV-2 variants. Sequencing used immunoSEQ multiplex PCR; TCRdb keeps in-frame clones, though not all of them. Among under 400,000 clones listed, roughly 87% were seen once. The treatment was: about 20 received Ad26.COV2.S at low or high dose, single or two shots; roughly 5 received placebo; per-sample allocation not given. Following the first vaccine or placebo injection, samples were taken on day 63. The sequencing here drew on peripheral blood, taken in a trial of Ad26.COV2.S vaccine versus placebo. These receptors were obtained from a person between 18 and 59 years old who received the Ad26.COV2.S COVID-19 vaccine or a placebo.

The chain employs TRBV14 and TRBJ1-6; TRBD1 might be the D (5 bases). The CDR3 spans 16 residues. V was shortened by 3 bases and J by 3 bases, with 12 bases between the two germline ends. Germline-derived CDR1 and CDR2 are SGHDN and FVKESK. For the CDR3, the DNA is TGTGCCAGCAGCCAGCCGGGGGTAGGCTATAATTCACCCCTCCACTTT. Translating it yields CASSQPGVGYNSPLHF. The full variable domain, with the rest looked up from reference TRBV14 and TRBJ1-6, is EAGVTQFPSHSVIEKGQTVTLRCDPISGHDNLYWYRRVMGKEIKFLLHFVKESKQDESGMPNNRFLAERTGGTYSTLKVQPAELEDSGVYFCASSQPGVGYNSPLHFGNGTRLTVT.

This chain links TRBV7-3 with TRBJ2-3, with 12 positions matching TRBD2. Germline-derived CDR1 and CDR2 are SGHTA and FQGTGA. Trimming cost V 4 bases and J 6 bases; bases outside gene matches: 5. The CDR3 covers 15 residues. Here the CDR3 reads CASSSSGGAYDTQYF. The CDR3 DNA is TGTGCCAGCAGCTCTAGCGGGGGGGCTTATGATACGCAGTATTTT.

In this sample, this clone turned up a few times. The DNA of the CDR3 is TGTGCCAGTAGTATGATACAGGGCAGGAATCAGCCCCAGCATTTT. It encodes CASSMIQGRNQPQHF. The chain is built from TRBV19 and TRBJ1-5; maybe TRBD1 (6 bases). This CDR3 comprises 15 residues. V was cut by 3 bases and J by 4 bases, with 13 bases left in between. Germline V gene sequence: CDR1 LNHDA, CDR2 SQIVND (reference sequence).

The rearrangement uses TRBV19 and TRBJ1-5, with 8 nucleotides matching TRBD1. CDR1 and CDR2 from the germline V gene are LNHDA and SQIVND (reference sequence). V lost 5 bases to trimming and J lost 6 bases; unmatched junction nucleotides: 6. The CDR3 has 14 amino acids. The CDR3, as DNA: TGTGCCAGTAGTGACAGGGGCTTAGTTCAGCCCCAGCATTTT. This codes for CASSDRGLVQPQHF.

The chain recombines TRBV2 with TRBJ2-3; no reliable D call. V shed 7 bases and J shed 0 bases, with 14 bases lying between them. The CDR3 is 15 residues long. Germline V gene sequence: CDR1 SNHLY, CDR2 FYNNEI. The CDR3 DNA reads as TGTGCCAGCACAGGAGATTCTTCTAGCACAGATACGCAGTATTTT. This gives the protein CASTGDSSSTDTQYF.

The chain is built from TRBV21-1 and TRBJ1-1; TRBD1, the D gene given by the table, was not confirmed from the DNA. TRBV21-1 counts as a pseudogene. This CDR3 spans 15 amino acids. The CDR3 DNA reads as TGTGCCAGCACCAGGGACAGGCCCATGAACACTGAAGCTTTCTTT. Translating gives CASTRDRPMNTEAFF.

This chain links TRBV4-2 with TRBJ1-3; the D is unclear. Trimming left V 0 bases short and J 3 bases short, with 0 bases between. The V gene's germline CDR1 is LGHNA and CDR2 YNFKEQ. This CDR3 has 12 residues. The DNA for the CDR3 is TGTGCCAGCAGCCAAGATGGAAACACCATATATTTT. Translated, it gives CASSQDGNTIYF.

The CDR3 DNA reads TGTGCCAGCAGCCTCTCTAATGAGCAGTTCTTC. Protein: CASSLSNEQFF. V gene TRBV4-2 combines with J gene TRBJ2-1; D remains ambiguous. V was pared by 4 bases and J by 7 bases, with 5 bases between. The length of the CDR3 is 11 residues. Germline CDR1 reads LGHNA; CDR2 reads YNFKEQ.

The chain uses TRBV7-9 and TRBJ2-1, with TRBD1 identical over 8 bases. V lost 7 bases to trimming and J lost 6 bases; unmatched junction nucleotides: 8. Germline V gene data show CDR1 as SEHNR and CDR2 as FQNEAQ (reference sequence). This CDR3 comprises 14 residues. The CDR3 DNA reads as TGTGCCAGCACTACAGGGGGGCACCGCAATGAGCAGTTCTTC. Its translation is CASTTGGHRNEQFF. The complete variable domain, with remaining parts taken from reference TRBV7-9 and TRBJ2-1, reads DTGVSQNPRHKITKRGQNVTFRCDPISEHNRLYWYRQTLGQGPEFLTYFQNEAQLEKSRLLSDRFSAERPKGSFSTLEIQRTEQGDSAMYLCASTTGGHRNEQFFGPGTRLTVL.

The V call is TRBV6-5, the J call TRBJ2-1; TRBD2 might be the D (5 bases). Germline assignment: CDR1 MNHEY and CDR2 SVGAGI. The V and J ends lost 8 bases and 10 bases respectively, with 18 bases between them. This CDR3 is built from 13 residues. CDR3 in DNA: TGTGCCAGCTGGACTTCACGGGCCGGGGAGCAGTTCTTC. Its protein product is CASWTSRAGEQFF.

The chain uses TRBV3-1 (or the pseudogene TRBV3-2) and TRBJ2-3; tentatively, D is TRBD2 (5 bases). The CDR3 is 14 residues long. The germline V gene has CDR1 LGHDT and CDR2 YNNKEL (reference sequence). V was pared by 0 bases and J by 8 bases, with 12 bases between. CDR3 in DNA: TGTGCCAGCAGCCAAGATGAGTATGGACTTACGCAGTATTTT. Translated, it gives CASSQDEYGLTQYF.

This rearrangement joins TRBV3-1 (or the pseudogene TRBV3-2) to TRBJ2-3; TRBD2 matches 8 bases. Germline V gives CDR1 LGHDT, CDR2 YNNKEL (reference sequence). V dropped 0 bases and J dropped 0; count of bases not matched to a gene: 5. The CDR3 contains 17 residues. The CDR3 DNA follows: TGTGCCAGCAGCCAAGATGTCGCGGGGGGAAGCACAGATACGCAGTATTTT. Its protein product is CASSQDVAGGSTDTQYF.

V is TRBV2 and J is TRBJ1-5; a possible D gene is TRBD1 (5 bases). Germline V CDR1 and CDR2: SNHLY, FYNNEI. The length of the CDR3 is 14 residues. Deletions cut 6 bases from V and 2 bases from J, with 11 bases between. In nucleotides, the CDR3 is TGTGCCAGCAGGACCGGGACGGGCAATCAGCCCCAGCATTTT. Protein: CASRTGTGNQPQHF.

The chain recombines TRBV29-1 with TRBJ2-2; 7 bases are a match to TRBD2. The CDR3 runs 13 residues. Trimming took 8 bases from V and 0 from J; bases not matched to a gene: 3. Germline V gene sequence: CDR1 SQVTM, CDR2 ANQGSEA. The CDR3 loop reads CSTGLANTGELFF. CDR3 in DNA: TGCAGCACCGGACTAGCGAACACCGGGGAGCTGTTTTTT.

This clone was seen only a few times. V gene TRBV11-2 combines with J gene TRBJ1-3; D unclear. Germline V gives CDR1 SGHAT, CDR2 FQNNGV. Trimming took 6 bases from V and 0 from J, leaving 18 bases between them. CDR3 length: 17 residues. CDR3: CASRGPGPYLSGNTIYF. The CDR3 DNA follows: TGTGCCAGCAGGGGCCCGGGTCCCTATCTCTCTGGAAACACCATATATTTT.

The J gene is TRBJ1-2, the V gene TRBV12-3 or TRBV12-4; D is uncertain. CDR3 size: 11 residues. V was pared by 1 base and J by 10 bases, with 7 bases between. CDR3 nucleotide sequence: TGTGCCAGCAGTTTAGGACACTTCTACACCTTC. Amino acid sequence: CASSLGHFYTF.

The table lists this clone with a count of one. The chain recombines TRBV5-6 with TRBJ2-3, with TRBD1 as a possible D gene (5 bases). CDR1 and CDR2 (germline): SGHDT, YYEEEE. The CDR3 contains 17 residues. V was trimmed by 4 bases and J by 2 bases, leaving 20 bases between them. The CDR3 nucleotides are TGTGCCAGCAGCCCGTATGGGGCAGGATTCGCCACAGATACGCAGTATTTT. Amino acids: CASSPYGAGFATDTQYF.

The J gene is TRBJ2-1, the V gene TRBV29-1, with D uncertain. The CDR3 contains 16 residues. The germline V and J ends were trimmed by 1 base and 4 bases, with 17 bases remaining between them. Germline V gene sequence: CDR1 SQVTM, CDR2 ANQGSEA. CDR3 loop: CSVEGGTLVGYNEQFF. The CDR3 DNA follows: TGCAGCGTTGAAGGGGGAACCTTAGTTGGGTACAATGAGCAGTTCTTC.

This chain joins TRBV7-9 and TRBJ1-4; TRBD1 is a possible D gene (5 bases). There are 17 residues in the CDR3. V was cut by 1 base and J by 8 bases, with 20 bases left in between. Germline CDR1 and CDR2: SEHNR and FQNEAQ (reference sequence). The CDR3 sequence is CASSLGDLQARREKLFF. The CDR3 DNA is TGTGCCAGCAGCTTAGGAGATCTACAGGCTAGAAGGGAAAAACTGTTTTTT.

A few counts support this clone. The J gene is TRBJ1-2, the V gene TRBV24-1; D is unresolved. Germline values: CDR1 KGHDR, CDR2 SFDVKD. Trimming removed 3 bases at V and 2 bases at J, with 6 bases between. This CDR3 spans 13 amino acids. The CDR3: CATSDGPNYGYTF. The CDR3 nucleotides read TGTGCCACCAGTGATGGGCCAAACTATGGCTACACCTTC.

The V gene is TRBV30, the J gene TRBJ1-3; 8 bases are shared with TRBD1. Germline CDR1 is GTSNPN and CDR2 is SVGIG (reference sequence). With 5 bases clipped from V and 0 bases from J, the junction kept 3 bases outside the gene matches. CDR3 length: 14 amino acids. The chain's CDR3 is CAWGTGGSGNTIYF. The DNA for the CDR3 is TGTGCCTGGGGAACAGGGGGCTCTGGAAACACCATATATTTT.

The chain has TRBV5-6 and TRBJ1-1, with 7 bases aligning to TRBD1. This CDR3 is 16 amino acids long. The V gene's germline CDR1 is SGHDT and CDR2 YYEEEE. The ends lost 2 bases at V and 0 bases at J; junction bases unmatched: 7. In DNA, the CDR3 is TGTGCCAGCAGCTTTGGACAGGTACTTATGAACACTGAAGCTTTCTTT. It is translated as CASSFGQVLMNTEAFF.

The chain is built from TRBV29-1 and TRBJ1-1; D unresolved. V shed 1 base and J shed 2 bases, with 8 bases lying between them. In germline, CDR1 is SQVTM, CDR2 ANQGSEA. This CDR3 is 13 amino acids long. CDR3 in DNA: TGCAGCGTTGAAGGCCAATATAACACTGAAGCTTTCTTT. Translation gives CSVEGQYNTEAFF.

The V call is TRBV27, the J call TRBJ2-7; D gene ambiguous. Trimming took off 2 bases at V and 2 bases at J, with 7 bases between the two ends. The CDR3 contains 13 residues. Germline assignment: CDR1 MNHEY and CDR2 SMNVEV (reference sequence). This chain's CDR3 is CASSLRQTYEQYF. The CDR3, as DNA: TGTGCCAGCAGTTTACGCCAGACCTACGAGCAGTACTTC.